This T cell receptor (beta chain) was sequenced in a study of blood T cell repertoires in COVID-19. On the study more broadly: The study drew acute and convalescent COVID-19 samples from the United States, Italy and Spain.

Authors' processing steps: It was from reference gene primer amplification that nucleated cell counts were estimated. Produced via immunoSEQ multiplex PCR; TCRdb's table is partial and in-frame only. The DNA gave D and trimming, while V, J and clone size come from that table. The table lists 90,000 to 110,000 clones, approximately 83% of them singletons, with more than 4% in the top ten. V lost 4 bases to trimming and J lost 5 bases; unmatched junction nucleotides: 4. This CDR3 contains 15 residues. The germline CDR1 and CDR2 sequences are MNHNY and SVGAGI (reference sequence). Sequenced sample: peripheral blood. This sequence joins TRBV6-6 and TRBJ1-4; 10 bases align to TRBD1. The receptor's source is a man aged 50-59 years with acute or convalescent COVID-19. CDR3 bases: TGTGCCAGCAGTTTCCCGGGACAGGGGAATGAAAAACTGTTTTTT. Translating gives CASSFPGQGNEKLFF.